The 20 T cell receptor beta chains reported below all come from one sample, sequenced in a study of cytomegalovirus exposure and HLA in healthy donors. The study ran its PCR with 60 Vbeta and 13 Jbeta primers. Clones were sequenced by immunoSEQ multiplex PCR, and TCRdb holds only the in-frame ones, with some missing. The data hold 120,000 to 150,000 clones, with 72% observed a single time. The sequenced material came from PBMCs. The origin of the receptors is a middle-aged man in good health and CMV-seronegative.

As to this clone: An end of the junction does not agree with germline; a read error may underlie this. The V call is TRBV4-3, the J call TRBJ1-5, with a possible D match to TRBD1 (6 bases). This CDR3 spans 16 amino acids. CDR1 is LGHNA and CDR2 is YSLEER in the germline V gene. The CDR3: CASSQDGRAGDQPQNF. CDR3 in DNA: TGCGCCAGCAGCCAAGATGGCCGGGCAGGGGATCAGCCCCAGAATTTT.

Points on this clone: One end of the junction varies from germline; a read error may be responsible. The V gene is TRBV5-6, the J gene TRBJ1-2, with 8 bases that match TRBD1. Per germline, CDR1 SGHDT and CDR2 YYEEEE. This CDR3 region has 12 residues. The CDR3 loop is CASSLAAGQVFF. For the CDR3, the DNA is TGTGCCAGCAGCTTGGCCGCGGGACAGGTCTTCTTC.

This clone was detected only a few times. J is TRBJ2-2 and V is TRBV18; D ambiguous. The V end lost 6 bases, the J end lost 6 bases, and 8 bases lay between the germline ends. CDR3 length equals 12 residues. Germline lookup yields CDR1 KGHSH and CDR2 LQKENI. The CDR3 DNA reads TGTGCCAGCTCCCCCCGGTCCGGGGAGCTGTTTTTT. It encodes CASSPRSGELFF.

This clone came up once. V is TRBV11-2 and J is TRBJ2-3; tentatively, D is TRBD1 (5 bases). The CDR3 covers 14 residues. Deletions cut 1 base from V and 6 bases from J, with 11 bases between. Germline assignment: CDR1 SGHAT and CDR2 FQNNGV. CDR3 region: CASSLAGMSDTQYF. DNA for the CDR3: TGTGCCAGCAGCTTAGCAGGGATGTCGGATACGCAGTATTTT.

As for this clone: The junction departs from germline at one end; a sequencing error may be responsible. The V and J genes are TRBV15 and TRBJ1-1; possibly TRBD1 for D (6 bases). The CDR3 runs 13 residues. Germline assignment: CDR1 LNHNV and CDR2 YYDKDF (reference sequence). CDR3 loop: CATSRDPLRTGSF. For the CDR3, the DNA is TGTGCCACCAGCAGAGATCCACTGCGAACAGGGAGCTTT.

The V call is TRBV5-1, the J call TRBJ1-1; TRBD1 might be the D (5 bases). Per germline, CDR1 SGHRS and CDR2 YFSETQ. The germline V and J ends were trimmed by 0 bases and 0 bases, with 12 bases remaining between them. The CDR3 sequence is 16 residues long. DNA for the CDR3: TGCGCCAGCAGCTTGGCTCAGGGAAGAATGAACACTGAAGCTTTCTTT. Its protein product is CASSLAQGRMNTEAFF. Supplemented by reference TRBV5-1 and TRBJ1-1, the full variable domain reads KAGVTQTPRYLIKTRGQQVTLSCSPISGHRSVSWYQQTPGQGLQFLFEYFSETQRNKGNFPGRFSGRQFSNSRSEMNVSTLELGDSALYLCASSLAQGRMNTEAFFGQGTRLTVV.

CDR3 nucleotide sequence: TGCGCCAGCAGTGAGAGACAGGGGAGTAGGACTGAAGCTTTCTTT. Amino acid sequence: CASSERQGSRTEAFF. V usage is TRBV10-1 and J usage is TRBJ1-1; 8 bases align to TRBD1. The CDR3 extends over 15 amino acids. The V gene end was trimmed by 2 bases and the J gene end by 5 bases; junction bases not matched to a gene: 7. Germline CDR1 and CDR2: WNHNN and SYGVQD (reference sequence).

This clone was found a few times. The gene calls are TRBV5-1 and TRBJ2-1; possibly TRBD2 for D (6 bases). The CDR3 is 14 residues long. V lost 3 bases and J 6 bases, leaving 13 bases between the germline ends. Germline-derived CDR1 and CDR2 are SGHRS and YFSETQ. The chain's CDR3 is CASSSTSSSNEQFF. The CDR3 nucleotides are TGCGCCAGCAGCTCGACTAGTTCCAGCAATGAGCAGTTCTTC.

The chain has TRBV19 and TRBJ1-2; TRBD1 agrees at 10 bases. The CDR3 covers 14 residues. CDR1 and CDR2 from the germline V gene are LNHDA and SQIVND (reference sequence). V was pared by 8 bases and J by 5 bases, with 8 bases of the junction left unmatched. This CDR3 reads CASGPGQGVYGYTF. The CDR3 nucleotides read TGTGCCAGTGGCCCCGGACAGGGGGTTTATGGCTACACCTTC. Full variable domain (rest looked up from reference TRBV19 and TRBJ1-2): DGGITQSPKYLFRKEGQNVTLSCEQNLNHDAMYWYRQDPGQGLRLIYYSQIVNDFQKGDIAEGYSVSREKKESFPLTVTSAQKNPTAFYLCASGPGQGVYGYTFGSGTRLTVV.

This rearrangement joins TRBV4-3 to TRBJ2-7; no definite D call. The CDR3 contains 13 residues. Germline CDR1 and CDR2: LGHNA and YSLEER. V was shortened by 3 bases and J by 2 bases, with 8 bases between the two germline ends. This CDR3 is CASSHGPTYEQYF. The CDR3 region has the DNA TGCGCCAGCAGCCATGGCCCCACCTACGAGCAGTACTTC.

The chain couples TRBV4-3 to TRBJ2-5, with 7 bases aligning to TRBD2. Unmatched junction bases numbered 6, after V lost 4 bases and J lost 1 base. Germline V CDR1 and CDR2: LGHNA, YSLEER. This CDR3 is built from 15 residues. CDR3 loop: CASSRGAGRQETQYF. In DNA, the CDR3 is TGCGCCAGCAGCCGCGGAGCGGGACGCCAAGAGACCCAGTACTTC.

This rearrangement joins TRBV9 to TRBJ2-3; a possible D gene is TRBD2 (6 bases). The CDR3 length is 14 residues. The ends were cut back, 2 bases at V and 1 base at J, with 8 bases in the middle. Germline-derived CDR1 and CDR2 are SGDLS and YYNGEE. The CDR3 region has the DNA TGTGCCAGCAGCGTTAGCGGCCGCACAGATACGCAGTATTTT. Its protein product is CASSVSGRTDTQYF.

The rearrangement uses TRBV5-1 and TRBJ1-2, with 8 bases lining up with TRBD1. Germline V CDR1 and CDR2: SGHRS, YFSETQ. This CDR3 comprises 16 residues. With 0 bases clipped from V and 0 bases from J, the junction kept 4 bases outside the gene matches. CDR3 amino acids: CASSLGTGNTNYGYTF. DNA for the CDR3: TGCGCCAGCAGCTTGGGGACAGGGAATACTAACTATGGCTACACCTTC.

In DNA, the CDR3 is TGTGCCAGCAGTTACTCGAGGCAGGGGGTCACTGAAGCTTTCTTT. Translating gives CASSYSRQGVTEAFF. The chain is built from TRBV6-6 and TRBJ1-1; TRBD1 matches at 7 bases. CDR1 and CDR2 from the germline V gene are MNHNY and SVGAGI (reference sequence). The CDR3 runs to 15 residues. Trimming took 0 bases from V and 4 from J; bases not matched to a gene: 5.

Written as DNA, the CDR3 is TGTGCCACCAGCAGTACTGGACGGACAGCCTACAATGAGCAGTTCTTC. Translation: CATSSTGRTAYNEQFF. The chain employs TRBV15 and TRBJ2-1; maybe TRBD1 (6 bases). CDR3 size: 16 residues. Germline CDR1 LNHNV, CDR2 YYDKDF (reference sequence). Between the trimmed V and J ends, which lost 3 bases and 2 bases, there was a span of 14 bases.

CDR3 amino acids: CASSERDSSYEQYF. CDR3 DNA sequence: TGTGCCAGCAGTGAAAGGGACAGCTCCTACGAGCAGTACTTC. V gene TRBV6-1 combines with J gene TRBJ2-7; 7 bases match TRBD1. Germline loops: CDR1 MNHNS, CDR2 SASEGT. This CDR3 contains 14 residues. Trimming at V came to 2 bases and at J to 0 bases, leaving 1 base not matched to a gene.

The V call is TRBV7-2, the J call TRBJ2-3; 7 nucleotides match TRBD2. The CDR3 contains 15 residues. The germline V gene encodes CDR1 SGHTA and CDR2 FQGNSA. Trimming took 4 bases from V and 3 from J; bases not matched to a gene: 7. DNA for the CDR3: TGTGCCAGCAGCTCCCTAGCGGACCTTACAGATACGCAGTATTTT. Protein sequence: CASSSLADLTDTQYF. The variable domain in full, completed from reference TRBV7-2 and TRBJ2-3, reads GAGVSQSPSNKVTEKGKDVELRCDPISGHTALYWYRQSLGQGLEFLIYFQGNSAPDKSGLPSDRFSAERTGGSVSTLTIQRTQQEDSAVYLCASSSLADLTDTQYFGPGTRLTVL.

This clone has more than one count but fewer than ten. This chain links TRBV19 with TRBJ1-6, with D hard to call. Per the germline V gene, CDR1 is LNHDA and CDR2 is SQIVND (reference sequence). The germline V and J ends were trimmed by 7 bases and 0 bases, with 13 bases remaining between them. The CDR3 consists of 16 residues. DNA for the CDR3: TGTGCCAGTAAAGTGATGAGTAGCTCCTATAATTCACCCCTCCACTTT. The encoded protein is CASKVMSSSYNSPLHF.

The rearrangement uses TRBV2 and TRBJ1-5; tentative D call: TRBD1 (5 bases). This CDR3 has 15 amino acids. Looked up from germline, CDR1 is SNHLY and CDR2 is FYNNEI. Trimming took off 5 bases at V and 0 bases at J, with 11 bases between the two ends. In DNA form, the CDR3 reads TGTGCCAGCAGTCAGACAGATTATAGCAATCAGCCCCAGCATTTT. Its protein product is CASSQTDYSNQPQHF.

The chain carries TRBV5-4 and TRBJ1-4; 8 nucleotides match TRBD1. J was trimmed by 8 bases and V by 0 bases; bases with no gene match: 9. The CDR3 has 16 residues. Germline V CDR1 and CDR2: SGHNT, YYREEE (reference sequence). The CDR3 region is CASSLGMAGGGEKLFF. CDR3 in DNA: TGTGCCAGCAGCTTGGGTATGGCAGGGGGCGGCGAAAAACTGTTTTTT.